The clone carrying this TCR beta chain was recorded a few times. Its target is not known. The data are from a study of T cell repertoires in cytomegalovirus infection. CDR1 is SGHRS, CDR2 YFSETQ, per germline. The CDR3 sequence is 16 residues long. V lost 4 bases and J 0 bases, leaving 15 bases between the germline ends. Whole-study results and caveats: HLA-C-restricted CMV-specific TCR beta clonotypes prevailed in the ex vivo response.

TCRdb used MiXCR to reprocess the reads, holding one entry per CDR3 protein. The sample shows 570,000 or so distinct CDR3 sequences, roughly 42% of them seen only once. The chain has TRBV5-1 and TRBJ2-3; no reliable D call. Sequencing used cultured PBMCs, obtained from culture after CMV antigen stimulation. This clonotype was obtained from a human donor in good health (CMV status not recorded). Some clones in this sample may be carry-over from other donors' samples. CDR3 bases: TGCGCCAGCAGCCTGGTAGGGCGACCCAGCACAGATACGCAGTATTTT. Residues: CASSLVGRPSTDTQYF. Full variable domain (missing parts from reference TRBV5-1 and TRBJ2-3): KAGVTQTPRYLIKTRGQQVTLSCSPISGHRSVSWYQQTPGQGLQFLFEYFSETQRNKGNFPGRFSGRQFSNSRSEMNVSTLELGDSALYLCASSLVGRPSTDTQYFGPGTRLTVL.